This T cell receptor beta chain emerged from a study of cytomegalovirus exposure and HLA in healthy donors. The PCR used 60 Vbeta and 13 Jbeta primers. Sequencing used immunoSEQ multiplex PCR; TCRdb keeps in-frame clones, though not all of them. The profile shows 120,000 or so clones, approximately 72% of them singletons. Whole-study results and caveats: Listed as cytomegalovirus-associated were more than 150 TCR beta chains. In a later analysis, TCR association rates varied by HLA locus: DRB1 most, HLA-C fewest. For most TCR beta V segments, an earlier analysis put the productive rate at about 90% or about 30% of the time. The authors reported that TCR beta sequences could predict HLA-A and HLA-B alleles. These predictions were accurate for most subjects in the first cohort.

Regarding this clone: The antigen remains undetermined. A read error may produce the germline difference seen at one junction end.

Per germline, CDR1 MGHDK and CDR2 SYGVNS. The length of the CDR3 is 16 residues. Source material: PBMCs. This TCR was recovered from a man younger than 35 in good health and CMV-seronegative. This sequence joins TRBV25-1 and TRBJ2-7; 9 bases are a match to TRBD1. CDR3 DNA sequence: TGTGCCCGCAGTGAACTCACCGGGACAGGGTCCTACGAGCAGTACTTC. Protein product: CARSELTGTGSYEQYF.